The entry below describes one T cell receptor (beta chain). Its antigen is unknown. These data come from a study of human T cells and chemical hapten exposure. Study in general: The sensitizer, 2% DPC, was used on approximately 2 cm by approximately 2 cm of upper inner arm skin. Patch tests applied 0.01% DPC to the upper back, read at 6 days. Study-level results: Expanded TCRs made up significantly more big CDR3 similarity clusters than controls did.

V was cut by 4 bases and J by 7 bases, with 13 bases left in between. This CDR3 comprises 12 residues. Germline CDR1 reads SQVTM; CDR2 reads ANQGSEA. How the authors handled the data: TCRs per sample had a median of roughly 93,000 and ranged from roughly 23,224 to 700,000. TCRdb re-analysed the RACE reads in MiXCR, keeping a single row per CDR3 protein. The authors' filters were not applied to this entry. The data show 95,000 to 150,000 distinct CDR3 sequences, approximately 10% seen once. As for time point: patch test 3, about 24 weeks after DPC sensitization. Treatment reported: therapeutic diphenylcyclopropenone sensitization with weekly scalp DPC.

The sample was whole blood, taken in connection with sensitization to the hapten diphenylcyclopropenone (DPC). This chain uses TRBV29-1 with TRBJ1-1; D call uncertain. This TCR came from a woman in her forties or fifties with alopecia areata. Some clones in this sample may be carry-over from other donors' samples. CDR3 in amino acids: CSVVEGGIEAFF. The CDR3 DNA reads TGCAGCGTTGTGGAGGGAGGGATTGAAGCTTTCTTT. The full variable domain, rest sourced from reference TRBV29-1 and TRBJ1-1, is SAVISQKPSRDICQRGTSLTIQCQVDSQVTMMFWYRQQPGQSLTLIATANQGSEATYESGFVIDKFPISRPNLTFSTLTVSNMSPEDSSIYLCSVVEGGIEAFFGQGTRLTVV.